This T cell receptor beta chain was documented in a study of OX40 agonist ivuxolimab in advanced cancers. Findings and limits, study-wide: By week 6 at 0.1 to 3.0 mg/kg, blood CD4+ and CD8+ T cells had expanded clonally. There were, on average, more expanded clones in CD8+ T cells than in CD4+.

With regard to this clone: The target antigen is unknown.

Repertoires were generated with immunoSEQ multiplex PCR, while TCRdb's copy carries only in-frame clones and drops some. The sample holds 20,000 to 25,000 clones, 84% seen once. Autoimmune disease history or systemic immunosuppression meant exclusion. Germline loops: CDR1 SGHTA, CDR2 FQGTGA. The CDR3 extends over 17 amino acids. After removal of 1 base from V and 6 bases from J, the junction contained 4 bases not matched to a gene. The source material was CD4+ or CD8+ T cells sorted from blood, sampled in a trial of the OX40 agonist ivuxolimab. This receptor was identified in an adult with an advanced solid tumor such as melanoma, head and neck, liver or kidney cancer. The chain carries TRBV7-3 and TRBJ2-2; TRBD2 matches at 14 bases. The CDR3 reads CASSLRAGLAGAGELFF. CDR3 bases: TGTGCCAGCAGCTTAAGGGCGGGACTAGCGGGAGCCGGGGAGCTGTTTTTT. The variable domain in full, completed from reference TRBV7-3 and TRBJ2-2, reads GAGVSQTPSNKVTEKGKYVELRCDPISGHTALYWYRQSLGQGPEFLIYFQGTGAADDSGLPNDRFFAVRPEGSVSTLKIQRTERGDSAVYLCASSLRAGLAGAGELFFGEGSRLTVL.